Listed below are T cell receptor beta chains from one sample, sequenced in a study of graft-versus-host responses after intestinal transplantation. The protocol was immunoSEQ multiplex PCR, while the TCRdb copy is restricted to in-frame clones and leaves out a portion. The sample has under 45,000 clones; roughly 90% are singletons. The specimen was PBMCs, collected about 270 days after transplant. The receptors stem from a human patient who received an intestinal transplant, so some T cells may come from the graft donor. Each CDR3 is given with its conserved first and last residue. The D gene is left open where the match is weak. The size entry is marked missing in some rows and otherwise reads once, few, many or a size class.

>TRBJ2-7|TRBV21-1|once|.
CASRDPPYEQYF
TGTGCCAGCCGGGACCCACCTTACGAGCAGTACTTC
>TRBJ1-2|TRBV27|.|.
CASRGSLYGYTF
TGTGCCAGCAGGGGGTCGCTCTATGGCTACACCTTC
>TRBJ2-5|TRBV11-3|.|.
CASSLAFGTFRRYQETQYF
TGTGCCAGCAGCTTAGCTTTCGGGACCTTTCGACGGTACCAAGAGACCCAGTACTTC
>TRBJ1-5|TRBV2|.|TRBD1
CASGGPGQGNQPQHF
TGTGCCAGCGGTGGACCGGGACAGGGGAATCAGCCCCAGCATTTT
>TRBJ1-1|TRBV4-1|.|.
CASSSPTEAFF
TGCGCCAGCAGCTCCCCCACTGAAGCTTTCTTT
>TRBJ1-6|TRBV28|once|.
CASSPMQRMSSPLHF
TGTGCCAGCAGTCCGATGCAAAGGATGAGTTCACCCCTCCACTTT
>TRBJ2-2|TRBV25-1|.|.
CASSDRDTGELFF
TGTGCCAGCAGTGACAGGGACACCGGGGAGCTGTTTTTT
>TRBJ2-5|TRBV6-5|.|.
CASSVAQYF
TGTGCCAGCAGTGTGGCCCAGTACTTC
>TRBJ2-1|TRBV10-2|.|.
CASSESRGWYNEQFF
TGCGCCAGCAGTGAGTCCCGGGGGTGGTACAATGAGCAGTTCTTC
>TRBJ2-7|TRBV10-3|.|.
CAISGGRFSYEQYF
TGTGCCATCAGTGGGGGCCGGTTTTCCTACGAGCAGTACTTC
>TRBJ1-6|TRBV15|.|TRBD1
CATSRGQANSPLHF
TGTGCCACCAGCAGGGGACAGGCGAATTCACCCCTCCACTTT
>TRBJ2-3|TRBV6-5|once|.
CASSDLAYGTDTQYF
TGTGCCAGCAGCGACCTAGCGTATGGCACAGATACGCAGTATTTT
>TRBJ1-5|TRBV4-1|.|.
CASQSGPLQPQHF
TGCGCCAGCCAATCGGGTCCCCTACAGCCCCAGCATTTT
>TRBJ2-3|TRBV12-5|.|TRBD2
CASGLVLSGGATTQYF
TGTGCTAGTGGTTTGGTACTTAGCGGGGGGGCTACCACGCAGTATTTT
>TRBJ2-7|TRBV27|.|TRBD2
CASSLGLAGYEQYF
TGTGCCAGCAGTTTGGGACTAGCAGGTTACGAGCAGTACTTC
>TRBJ2-6|TRBV4-1|.|TRBD1
CASSQRDRGPHSGANVLTF
TGCGCCAGCAGCCAACGGGACAGGGGGCCTCACTCTGGGGCCAACGTCCTGACTTTC
>TRBJ2-1|TRBV14|.|.
CASSSLSGTYNEQFF
TGTGCCAGCAGCTCGCTTAGCGGAACCTACAATGAGCAGTTCTTC
>TRBJ2-3|TRBV27|once|TRBD1
CASSKTGGITDTQYF
TGTGCCAGCAGTAAAACAGGGGGAATCACAGATACGCAGTATTTT
>TRBJ1-1|TRBV2|.|TRBD1
CAREGQSVLNTEAFF
TGTGCCAGAGAGGGACAGTCCGTTCTGAACACTGAAGCTTTCTTT
>TRBJ2-1|TRBV5-8|.|.
CASSPWGRLVRGSYNEQFF
TGTGCCAGCAGCCCATGGGGACGCCTCGTTCGGGGGTCCTACAATGAGCAGTTCTTC
>TRBJ2-7|TRBV2|.|TRBD2
CASSGAGGLPYEQYF
TGTGCCAGCAGCGGTGCGGGGGGCCTTCCCTACGAGCAGTACTTC
>TRBJ2-7|TRBV7-2|.|TRBD1
CASSSGKNRGPDYEQYF
TGTGCCAGCAGCTCGGGAAAAAACAGGGGGCCGGACTACGAGCAGTACTTC
>TRBJ2-7|TRBV6-1|.|TRBD1
CASSEPDRADEQYF
TGTGCCAGCAGTGAACCGGACAGGGCTGACGAGCAGTACTTC
>TRBJ1-1|TRBV6-1|.|.
CASGDGTEAFF
TGTGCCAGCGGGGACGGGACTGAAGCTTTTTTT
>TRBJ2-7|TRBV27|.|.
CASSGGYEQYF
TGTGCCAGCAGCGGAGGCTACGAGCAGTACTTC
>TRBJ1-3|TRBV7-9|few|TRBD1
CASSEGQSGNTIYF
TGTGCCAGCAGCGAGGGACAGTCTGGAAACACCATATATTTT
>TRBJ1-4|TRBV6-4|few|.
CASSDGQVEKLFF
TGTGCCAGCAGTGACGGGCAGGTTGAAAAACTGTTTTTT
>TRBJ2-3|TRBV7-2|.|TRBD1
CASSPPGQVGTDTQYF
TGTGCCAGCAGCCCCCCGGGACAGGTGGGAACAGATACGCAGTATTTT
>TRBJ2-7|TRBV29-1|few|TRBD1
CSVAPGQGAEQYF
TGCAGCGTCGCTCCGGGACAGGGGGCCGAGCAGTACTTC
>TRBJ2-1|TRBV27|.|.
CASSFGPLRYEQFF
TGTGCCAGCAGTTTCGGACCCCTGAGGTATGAGCAGTTCTTC
>TRBJ2-2|TRBV5-1|once|.
CASSLYGPELFF
TGCGCCAGCAGCTTGTACGGCCCTGAGCTGTTTTTT
>TRBJ1-1|TRBV4-1|.|TRBD1
CASSHLTGVEAFF
TGCGCCAGCAGCCACCTAACAGGGGTAGAAGCTTTCTTT
>TRBJ1-6|TRBV6-1|.|TRBD1
CASTSGGTSPLHF
TGTGCCAGCACCTCAGGGGGAACTTCACCCCTCCACTTT
>TRBJ1-5|TRBV18|.|.
CASSPPGRDQPQHF
TGTGCCAGCTCACCACCGGGGAGGGATCAGCCCCAGCATTTT
>TRBJ2-1|TRBV5-6|.|.
CASSLTEYNEQFF
TGTGCCAGCAGCCTGACAGAATACAATGAGCAGTTCTTC
>TRBJ2-3|TRBV10-3|.|.
CAISGEMAGADTQYF
TGTGCCATCAGTGGTGAGATGGCGGGGGCGGATACGCAGTATTTT
>TRBJ2-7|TRBV19|.|.
CASMSLEGTSYEQYF
TGTGCCAGTATGAGTTTGGAGGGGACCTCCTACGAGCAGTACTTC
>TRBJ2-5|TRBV4-2|.|.
CASSQDPFTALETQYF
TGTGCCAGCAGCCAGGACCCCTTCACGGCCTTGGAGACCCAGTACTTC
>TRBJ2-7|TRBV5-1|.|TRBD1
CASSLGRFRDSPYEQYF
TGCGCCAGCAGCTTGGGGCGATTCCGGGACAGCCCCTACGAGCAGTACTTC
>TRBJ2-5|TRBV5-1|.|.
CASSLGQFQETQYF
TGCGCCAGCAGCCTAGGACAGTTTCAAGAGACCCAGTACTTC
>TRBJ2-7|TRBV4-1|.|.
CASSQSRFVSYEQYF
TGCGCCAGCAGCCAATCCCGATTCGTCTCCTACGAGCAGTACTTC